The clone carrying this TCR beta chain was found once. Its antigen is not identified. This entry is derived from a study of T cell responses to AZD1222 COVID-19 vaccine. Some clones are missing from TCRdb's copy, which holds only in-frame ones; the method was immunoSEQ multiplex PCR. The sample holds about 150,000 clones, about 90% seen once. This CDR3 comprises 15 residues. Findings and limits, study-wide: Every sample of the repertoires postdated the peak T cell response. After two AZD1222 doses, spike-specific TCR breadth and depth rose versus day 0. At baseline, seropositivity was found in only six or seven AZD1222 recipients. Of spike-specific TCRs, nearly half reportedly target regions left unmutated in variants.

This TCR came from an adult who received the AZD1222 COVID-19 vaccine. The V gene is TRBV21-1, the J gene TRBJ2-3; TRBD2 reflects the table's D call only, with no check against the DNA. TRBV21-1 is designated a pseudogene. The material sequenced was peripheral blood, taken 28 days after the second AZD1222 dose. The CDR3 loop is CASLRGLAVTDTQYF. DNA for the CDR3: TGTGCCAGCCTCCGCGGGCTAGCGGTAACAGATACGCAGTATTTT.